The 27 T cell receptor beta chains given below trace back to one sample, sequenced in a study of blood T cells in healthy people across ages. Combining a sample-barcoded 5' primer with a J-beta primer mix, a second PCR ran for roughly 7 to 12 cycles. TCRdb processed the 5' RACE reads anew with MiXCR; each CDR3 protein has one entry. This repertoire shows 1.5 million to 2 million distinct CDR3 sequences, 28% found once; its top ten account for about 7.7%. Sequencing used blood. The receptors were gathered from a woman aged 25 to 39 in good health.

V and J are TRBV29-1 and TRBJ2-3, with 13 positions matching TRBD2. CDR1 and CDR2 (germline): SQVTM, ANQGSEA. After removal of 2 bases from V and 2 bases from J, the junction contained 7 bases not matched to a gene. The CDR3 has 17 amino acids. CDR3 sequence: CSVETSGGADSTDTQYF. Here the CDR3 DNA reads TGCAGCGTTGAAACTAGCGGGGGGGCCGACTCCACAGATACGCAGTATTTT.

At least ten counts were recorded for this clonotype. The gene calls are TRBV6-1 and TRBJ1-5; D is unclear. The V gene's germline CDR1 is MNHNS and CDR2 SASEGT. V was trimmed by 2 bases and J by 0 bases, leaving 8 bases between them. This CDR3 spans 15 amino acids. Written as DNA, the CDR3 is TGTGCCAGCAGTGAACCCGATTATAGCAATCAGCCCCAGCATTTT. As protein: CASSEPDYSNQPQHF.

This clonotype appeared a few times. The chain carries TRBV7-9 and TRBJ1-5; no firm D call. The V gene's germline CDR1 is SEHNR and CDR2 FQNEAQ (reference sequence). The germline V and J ends were trimmed by 1 base and 9 bases, with 10 bases remaining between them. The CDR3 has 13 residues. The CDR3: CASSLEGSRPQHF. CDR3 bases: TGTGCCAGCAGCTTAGAAGGCTCTCGGCCCCAGCATTTT.

This clonotype was observed a few times. The genes are TRBV28 and TRBJ2-7; the D is unclear. The CDR3 is made up of 15 amino acids. The germline V gene has CDR1 MDHEN and CDR2 SYDVKM. Trimming cost V 4 bases and J 1 base, with 14 bases left between them. The CDR3 nucleotides are TGTGCCAGCAGTTGGAAAAGGATCTCTTCCTACGAGCAGTACTTC. Encoded protein: CASSWKRISSYEQYF.

This clonotype was picked up many times. The chain has TRBV7-9 and TRBJ2-5, with no clear D. V shed 2 bases and J shed 5 bases, with 6 bases lying between them. Germline-derived CDR1 and CDR2 are SEHNR and FQNEAQ (reference sequence). CDR3 length: 12 residues. The CDR3 DNA is TGTGCCAGCAGCTTACTCGGGGAGACCCAGTACTTC. Translation gives CASSLLGETQYF.

The CDR3 DNA reads TGTGCCAGCAGACGATTAGGAGGGAACACTGAAGCTTTCTTT. It specifies CASRRLGGNTEAFF. The chain is built from TRBV7-9 and TRBJ1-1, with D unresolved. Trimming shortened V by 6 bases and J by 1 base, and 12 bases separated the two germline ends. The CDR3 has 14 residues. CDR1 and CDR2 from the germline V gene are SEHNR and FQNEAQ (reference sequence).

This clonotype has ten or more counts. This chain joins TRBV29-1 and TRBJ2-7; D uncertain. The CDR3 totals 14 residues. CDR1 and CDR2 (germline): SQVTM, ANQGSEA. With 3 bases removed from V and 2 bases from J, the gap between germline ends came to 14 bases. The CDR3 here is CSVELTMVPYEQYF. The CDR3 region has the DNA TGCAGCGTTGAGTTGACCATGGTTCCCTACGAGCAGTACTTC.

This clonotype occurred a few times. This chain uses TRBV27 with TRBJ1-2; 9 bases agree with TRBD1. CDR1 MNHEY and CDR2 SMNVEV come from the germline V gene (reference sequence). Losses at the gene ends were 3 bases for V and 6 bases for J; bases not matched to a gene: 8. The CDR3 is 15 amino acids. CDR3 DNA sequence: TGTGCCAGCAGTTTTTTGGACAGGGGAGGCAATGGCTACACCTTC. Protein product: CASSFLDRGGNGYTF.

The V and J genes are TRBV6-5 and TRBJ2-2; D possibly corresponds to TRBD2 (6 bases). CDR3 length: 13 amino acids. In germline, CDR1 is MNHEY, CDR2 SVGAGI. V lost 7 bases, J lost 4 bases, and 10 bases lay in between. CDR3 nucleotides: TGTGCCAGCATTCGGAGGGGCACCGGGGAGCTGTTTTTT. It specifies CASIRRGTGELFF.

A note on this clonotype: The junction and the germline gene differ at one end; a read error may be behind it. This chain connects TRBV7-9 to TRBJ1-1; unclear D gene. Germline loops: CDR1 SEHNR, CDR2 FQNEAQ (reference sequence). CDR3 length equals 13 residues. The CDR3 nucleotides read TGTGCCTGCAGCTTAGACGGAGACACTGAAGCTTTCTTT. Protein: CACSLDGDTEAFF.

This sequence joins TRBV29-1 and TRBJ2-1; TRBD2 aligns across 9 bases. J lost 6 bases, V lost 7 bases, and 10 bases had no gene match. Germline CDR1 SQVTM, CDR2 ANQGSEA. This CDR3 is 14 amino acids long. Written as DNA, the CDR3 is TGCAGCGCCTTCCCGGGACTAGCTTCCAATGAGCAGTTCTTC. Encoded protein: CSAFPGLASNEQFF.

This clonotype was seen more than once but under ten times. CDR3 in DNA: TGTGCCAGCAGATACAGGGAGACCTACAATGAGCAGTTCTTC. Translating it yields CASRYRETYNEQFF. The chain combines TRBV6-5 with TRBJ2-1, with D perhaps matching TRBD1 (6 bases). This CDR3 contains 14 residues. V lost 6 bases and J 2 bases, leaving 11 bases between the germline ends. Looked up from germline, CDR1 is MNHEY and CDR2 is SVGAGI.

This clonotype came up many times. The V and J genes are TRBV29-1 and TRBJ1-1; the D gene is possibly TRBD1 (6 bases). Germline CDR1 and CDR2: SQVTM and ANQGSEA. V lost 6 bases, J lost 7 bases, and 15 bases lay in between. The CDR3 runs 12 residues. The chain's CDR3 is CSVDRMSGEAFF. DNA for the CDR3: TGCAGCGTCGACAGGATGAGCGGTGAAGCTTTCTTT.

Only a few counts were recorded for this clonotype. This chain links TRBV5-1 with TRBJ2-1; 7 nucleotides line up with TRBD1. V was clipped by 4 bases and J by 5 bases; unmatched bases: 12. The germline CDR1 and CDR2 sequences are SGHRS and YFSETQ. This CDR3 is 16 amino acids long. The CDR3 spells CASSGPGTGANNEQFF. In DNA, the CDR3 is TGCGCCAGCAGCGGGCCGGGCACAGGGGCCAACAATGAGCAGTTCTTC.

The rearrangement links TRBV11-2 to TRBJ1-1; maybe TRBD1 (5 bases). The CDR3 runs 14 residues. Trimming cost V 3 bases and J 7 bases, with 15 bases left between them. CDR1 SGHAT and CDR2 FQNNGV come from the germline V gene. The CDR3 DNA sequence: TGTGCCAGCAGCTTCAAGGGGAGAAGTGGTGAAGCTTTCTTT. Amino acid sequence: CASSFKGRSGEAFF.

This clonotype was counted between two and nine times. This chain connects TRBV29-1 to TRBJ2-3; 9 positions agree with TRBD1. This CDR3 spans 13 amino acids. CDR1 and CDR2 from the germline V gene are SQVTM and ANQGSEA. The junction had 7 bases not matched to a gene; V was cut back by 7 bases and J by 5 bases. CDR3 sequence: CSARQGGRDTQYF. As DNA, the CDR3 is TGCAGCGCAAGACAGGGGGGGAGAGATACGCAGTATTTT.

This clonotype was detected a few times. V gene TRBV9 combines with J gene TRBJ2-3; 14 nucleotides align to TRBD2. The germline gives CDR1 SGDLS, CDR2 YYNGEE. V shed 4 bases, J shed 5 bases, and the junction held 6 bases outside the gene matches. The CDR3 consists of 16 residues. In DNA form, the CDR3 reads TGTGCCAGCAGCTATGGGACTAGCGGGAGAGGAGATACGCAGTATTTT. Amino acid sequence: CASSYGTSGRGDTQYF.

The chain has TRBV6-5 and TRBJ2-7; perhaps TRBD2 as D (6 bases). The CDR3 runs to 12 residues. V gave up 2 bases and J gave up 7 bases, with 9 bases separating them. Germline V gene data show CDR1 as MNHEY and CDR2 as SVGAGI. The CDR3 is CASSYARGEQYF. For the CDR3, the DNA is TGTGCCAGCAGTTACGCCCGGGGGGAGCAGTACTTC.

The V and J genes are TRBV24-1 and TRBJ2-3; 7 bases match TRBD1. With V trimmed by 4 bases and J by 5 bases, 8 bases remained unmatched. CDR1 is KGHDR, CDR2 SFDVKD, per germline. The CDR3 loop spans 15 amino acids. CDR3 sequence reads: CATSELRQGGDTQYF. In nucleotides, the CDR3 is TGTGCCACCAGTGAATTAAGACAGGGCGGAGATACGCAGTATTTT.

This chain joins TRBV6-1 and TRBJ1-1, with D unclear. CDR1 is MNHNS and CDR2 is SASEGT in the germline V gene. With 0 bases removed from V and 4 bases from J, the gap between germline ends came to 12 bases. The CDR3 contains 15 residues. The CDR3 region is CASSEARAARTEAFF. The CDR3 DNA reads TGTGCCAGCAGTGAAGCACGGGCCGCTCGCACTGAAGCTTTCTTT.

A word on this clonotype: The junction departs from germline at one end; a sequencing error may be responsible. The rearrangement uses TRBV7-8 and TRBJ1-4, with unresolved D. Germline assignment: CDR1 SGHVS and CDR2 FQNEAQ. The CDR3 contains 15 residues. This CDR3 is CASSLVSGIGEKRFF. The DNA of the CDR3 is TGTGCCAGCAGCTTAGTGTCCGGGATAGGCGAAAAACGGTTTTTT.

This clonotype was picked up many times. The chain employs TRBV12-5 and TRBJ1-5; D ambiguous. CDR3 size: 13 residues. Looked up from germline, CDR1 is LGHNT and CDR2 is FRNRAP. V lost 6 bases to trimming and J lost 4 bases, with 10 bases between them. CDR3 in DNA: TGTGCTAGTGGGTTGTCGGAAAATCAGCCCCAGCATTTT. Protein: CASGLSENQPQHF. The full variable domain, rest sourced from reference TRBV12-5 and TRBJ1-5, is DARVTQTPRHKVTEMGQEVTMRCQPILGHNTVFWYRQTMMQGLELLAYFRNRAPLDDSGMPKDRFSAEMPDATLATLKIQPSEPRDSAVYFCASGLSENQPQHFGDGTRLSIL.

The gene calls are TRBV18 and TRBJ2-3; D not certain. The CDR3 is made up of 17 amino acids. From germline, CDR1 is KGHSH and CDR2 LQKENI. V was trimmed by 3 bases and J by 3 bases, leaving 19 bases between them. The CDR3 DNA reads TGTGCCAGCTCACCCAGGTACCTAGACTTAAAGACAGATACGCAGTATTTT. This encodes CASSPRYLDLKTDTQYF. The full variable domain, its missing parts supplied by reference TRBV18 and TRBJ2-3, is NAGVMQNPRHLVRRRGQEARLRCSPMKGHSHVYWYRQLPEEGLKFMVYLQKENIIDESGMPKERFSAEFPKEGPSILRIQQVVRGDSAAYFCASSPRYLDLKTDTQYFGPGTRLTVL.

As for this clonotype: A read error is possible here, since a much larger clone lies one base away. The genes are TRBV27 and TRBJ2-7; the match to TRBD1 covers 7 bases. The CDR3 runs to 14 residues. The V segment lost 6 bases and the J segment 12 bases; nucleotides outside the gene matches: 17. The germline V gene has CDR1 MNHEY and CDR2 SMNVEV (reference sequence). The CDR3 loop reads CASRPTGFQETRYF. DNA for the CDR3: TGTGCCAGCAGGCCGACAGGGTTTCAAGAGACCCGGTACTTC.

The CDR3 nucleotides read TGTGCCAGCAGCCTCCTGGGGGAGGCCCAGTACTTC. Residues: CASSLLGEAQYF. The chain links TRBV7-2 to TRBJ2-5, with D possibly TRBD2 on 6 matching bases. Per the germline V gene, CDR1 is SGHTA and CDR2 is FQGNSA. Trimming cost V 5 bases and J 9 bases, with 13 bases left between them. The CDR3 spans 12 residues.

This clonotype has only a few counts. The rearrangement uses TRBV6-5 and TRBJ2-3; 8 bases agree with TRBD1. The V and J ends lost 7 bases and 8 bases, in that order; junction bases with no gene match: 11. CDR3 length: 14 residues. The germline CDR1 and CDR2 sequences are MNHEY and SVGAGI. The DNA for the CDR3 is TGTGCCAGCACACCTCCAGGGGGCGGTGGTACGCAGTATTTT. Its protein product is CASTPPGGGGTQYF.

This clonotype showed up just a few times. The chain carries TRBV12-3 or TRBV12-4 and TRBJ1-6, with D unclear. The CDR3 length is 14 residues. V lost 4 bases, J lost 6 bases, and 10 bases lay in between. The chain's CDR3 is CASSSPPLNSPLHF. In DNA, the CDR3 is TGTGCCAGCAGTTCTCCGCCCCTTAATTCACCCCTCCACTTT.